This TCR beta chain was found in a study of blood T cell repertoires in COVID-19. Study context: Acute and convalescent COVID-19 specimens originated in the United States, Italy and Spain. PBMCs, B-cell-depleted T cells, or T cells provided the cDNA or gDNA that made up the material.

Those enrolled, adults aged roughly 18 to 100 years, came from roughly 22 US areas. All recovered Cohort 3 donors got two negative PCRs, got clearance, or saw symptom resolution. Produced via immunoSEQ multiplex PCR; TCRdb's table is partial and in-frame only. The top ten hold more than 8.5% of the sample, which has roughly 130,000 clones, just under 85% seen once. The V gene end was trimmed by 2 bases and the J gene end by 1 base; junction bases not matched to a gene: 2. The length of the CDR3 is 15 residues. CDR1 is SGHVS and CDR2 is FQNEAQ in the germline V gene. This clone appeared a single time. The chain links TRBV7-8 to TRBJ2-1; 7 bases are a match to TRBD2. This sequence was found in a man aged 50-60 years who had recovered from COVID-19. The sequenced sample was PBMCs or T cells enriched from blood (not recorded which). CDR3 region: CASSLTAGSYNEQFF. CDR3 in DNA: TGTGCCAGCAGCTTAACAGCGGGGTCCTACAATGAGCAGTTCTTC.